This is a list of T cell receptor beta chains from one sample in a study of OX40 agonist ivuxolimab in advanced cancers. Libraries were prepared by immunoSEQ multiplex PCR; TCRdb keeps only in-frame clonotypes and omits some of them. The sample lists tens of thousands of clones, around 86% occurring once. Material: CD4+ or CD8+ T cells sorted from blood, obtained in a trial of the OX40 agonist ivuxolimab. Every receptor here comes from an adult with an advanced solid tumor such as melanoma, head and neck, liver or kidney cancer. Each CDR3 is given with its conserved first and last residue. A D gene is named only where the DNA matches it firmly. The size entry is marked missing in some rows and otherwise reads once, few, many or a size class.

clone_size: NA
j_call: TRBJ1-2
v_call: TRBV7-2
d_call: TRBD1
cdr3_aa: CASSLPGGNYGYTF
cdr3_nt: TGTGCCAGCAGCTTACCAGGGGGAAACTATGGCTACACCTTC

clone_size: NA
j_call: TRBJ1-4
v_call: TRBV5-1
d_call: NA
cdr3_aa: CASSLNGLNEKLFF
cdr3_nt: TGCGCCAGCAGCTTGAACGGGCTTAATGAAAAACTGTTTTTT

clone_size: medium-sized
j_call: TRBJ1-4
v_call: TRBV6-5
d_call: TRBD1
cdr3_aa: CASRGTANEKLFF
cdr3_nt: TGTGCCAGCAGGGGGACAGCAAATGAAAAACTGTTTTTT

clone_size: few
j_call: TRBJ2-2
v_call: TRBV19
d_call: TRBD2
cdr3_aa: CASSWTSGIGTGELFF
cdr3_nt: TGTGCCAGTAGTTGGACTAGCGGGATCGGGACCGGGGAGCTGTTTTTT

clone_size: once
j_call: TRBJ1-4
v_call: TRBV7-2
d_call: NA
cdr3_aa: CASSLLTGFNEKLFF
cdr3_nt: TGTGCCAGCAGCTTATTGACAGGTTTCAATGAAAAACTGTTTTTT

clone_size: NA
j_call: TRBJ1-1
v_call: TRBV25-1
d_call: NA
cdr3_aa: CASSDLRGGNTEAFF
cdr3_nt: TGTGCCAGCAGTGATTTAAGGGGGGGAAACACTGAAGCTTTCTTT

clone_size: NA
j_call: TRBJ1-2
v_call: TRBV28
d_call: TRBD1
cdr3_aa: CASSSTGTGIYGYTF
cdr3_nt: TGTGCCAGCAGTTCCACCGGGACAGGCATCTATGGCTACACCTTC

clone_size: NA
j_call: TRBJ2-3
v_call: TRBV9
d_call: NA
cdr3_aa: CASSVRGGESTDTQYF
cdr3_nt: TGTGCCAGCAGCGTAAGGGGCGGGGAGAGCACAGATACGCAGTATTTT

clone_size: NA
j_call: TRBJ1-2
v_call: TRBV14
d_call: TRBD1
cdr3_aa: CASRVTGDYGYTF
cdr3_nt: TGTGCCAGCAGGGTTACAGGGGACTATGGCTACACCTTC

clone_size: NA
j_call: TRBJ1-5
v_call: TRBV19
d_call: NA
cdr3_aa: CASSDTPGLSQHF
cdr3_nt: TGTGCCAGTAGTGATACACCCGGCCTGTCCCAGCATTTT

clone_size: NA
j_call: TRBJ2-1
v_call: TRBV5-1
d_call: TRBD1
cdr3_aa: CASREWTGDNEQFF
cdr3_nt: TGCGCCAGCAGGGAATGGACAGGGGACAATGAGCAGTTCTTC

clone_size: once
j_call: TRBJ1-4
v_call: TRBV30
d_call: TRBD1
cdr3_aa: CAWRPRTGANEKLFF
cdr3_nt: TGTGCCTGGAGACCACGGACAGGGGCCAATGAAAAACTGTTTTTT